This T cell receptor beta chain was sequenced in a study of blood T cell repertoires in COVID-19. Across the whole study: Whether acute or convalescent, the COVID-19 samples came from the United States, Italy and Spain. In each case, the material was cDNA or gDNA derived from T cells, B-cell-depleted T cells, or PBMCs.

As processed by the authors: Amplification of reference gene primers was used by the study to estimate nucleated cell counts. The assay was immunoSEQ multiplex PCR, and TCRdb's table has in-frame clones only and misses some. V, J and clone size are those of that table, while D and trimming were read from the DNA. The sample includes 50,000 to 75,000 clones, about 90% of them seen just once. The CDR3 has 15 residues. V dropped 5 bases and J dropped 6 bases, with 19 bases sitting between them. Germline CDR1 is MNHNY and CDR2 is SVGAGI (reference sequence). The gene calls are TRBV6-6 and TRBJ1-2; D is ambiguous. The sample comprised peripheral blood. The clonotype originates from a man at least 80 years old in a cohort sampled during active COVID-19. The CDR3 DNA reads as TGTGCCAGCAGTAACGCCGGGTCCGACTTGGATGGCTACACCTTC. Protein product: CASSNAGSDLDGYTF.